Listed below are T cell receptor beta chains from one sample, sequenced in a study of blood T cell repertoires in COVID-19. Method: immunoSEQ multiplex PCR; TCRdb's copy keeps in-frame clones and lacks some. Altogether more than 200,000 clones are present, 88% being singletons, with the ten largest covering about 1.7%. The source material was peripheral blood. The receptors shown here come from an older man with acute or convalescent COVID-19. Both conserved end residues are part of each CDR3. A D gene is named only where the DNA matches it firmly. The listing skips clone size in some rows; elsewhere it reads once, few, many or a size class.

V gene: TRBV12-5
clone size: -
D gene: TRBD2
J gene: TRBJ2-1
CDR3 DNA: TGTGCTAGTGGTTTGGCGGGAGGGACTGAGCAGTTCTTC
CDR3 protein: CASGLAGGTEQFF

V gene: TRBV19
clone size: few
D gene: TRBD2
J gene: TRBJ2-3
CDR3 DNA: TGTGCCAGTAGTGAAGGACTAGCGGGAGGTTTAGTAACAGATACGCAGTATTTT
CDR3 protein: CASSEGLAGGLVTDTQYF

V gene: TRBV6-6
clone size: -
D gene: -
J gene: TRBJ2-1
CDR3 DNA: TGTGCCAGCATCGCTAGTTACACCTACAATGAGCAGTTCTTC
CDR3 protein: CASIASYTYNEQFF

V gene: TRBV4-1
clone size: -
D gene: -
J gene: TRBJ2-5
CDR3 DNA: TGCGCCAGCAGCCAAGACCTAGGAAGCGGGCAGGAGACCCAGTACTTC
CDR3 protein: CASSQDLGSGQETQYF

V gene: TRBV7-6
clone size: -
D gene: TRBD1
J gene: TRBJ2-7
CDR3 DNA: TGTGCCAGCAGCCCACGACAGGGGAGGGAGCAGTACTTC
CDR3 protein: CASSPRQGREQYF

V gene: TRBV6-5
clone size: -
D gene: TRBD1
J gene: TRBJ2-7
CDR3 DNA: TGTGCCAGCAAATCCGGGACAGGTCCCATCGAGCAGTACTTC
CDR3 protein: CASKSGTGPIEQYF

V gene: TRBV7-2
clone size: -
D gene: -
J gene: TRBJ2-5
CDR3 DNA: TGTGCCAGCAGCTTAGTGGCAGTTCAAGAGACCCAGTACTTC
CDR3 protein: CASSLVAVQETQYF

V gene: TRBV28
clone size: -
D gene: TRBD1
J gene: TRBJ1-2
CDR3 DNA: TGTGCCAGCAGACTACAGGGGAGTGGCTACACCTTC
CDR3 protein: CASRLQGSGYTF

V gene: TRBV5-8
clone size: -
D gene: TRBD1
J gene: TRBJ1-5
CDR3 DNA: TGTGCCAGCAGCTTGACAGGACAGGGGGATCAGCCCCAGCATTTT
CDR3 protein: CASSLTGQGDQPQHF

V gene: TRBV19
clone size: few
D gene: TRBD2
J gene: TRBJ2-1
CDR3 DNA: TGTGCCAGTAGTATCAACCGACTAGCGGGGGGGAATGAGCAGTTCTTC
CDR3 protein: CASSINRLAGGNEQFF

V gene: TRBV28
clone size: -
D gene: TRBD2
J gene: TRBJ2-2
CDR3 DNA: TGTGCCAGCAGTTTATTAGGGACTAGCGGGGTCCTCACCGGGGAGCTGTTTTTT
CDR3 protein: CASSLLGTSGVLTGELFF

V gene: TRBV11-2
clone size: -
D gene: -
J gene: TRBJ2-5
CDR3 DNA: TGTGCCAGCAGCTCCCTCGGCAGGCAGGGTGGGACCCAGTACTTC
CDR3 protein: CASSSLGRQGGTQYF

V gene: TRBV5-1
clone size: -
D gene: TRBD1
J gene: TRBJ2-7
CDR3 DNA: TGCGCCAGCAGCTTGGCTGGTCGACAGGGCTACGAGCAGTACTTC
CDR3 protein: CASSLAGRQGYEQYF

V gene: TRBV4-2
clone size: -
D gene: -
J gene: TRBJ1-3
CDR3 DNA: TGTGCCAGCAGCCCCAACCCGGCAGGCTCTGGAAACACCATATATTTT
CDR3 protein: CASSPNPAGSGNTIYF

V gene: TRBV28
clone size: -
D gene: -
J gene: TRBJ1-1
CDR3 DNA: TGTGCCAGCGCCGCCCCGGGCAGGGTGGCTTTCTTT
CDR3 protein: CASAAPGRVAFF

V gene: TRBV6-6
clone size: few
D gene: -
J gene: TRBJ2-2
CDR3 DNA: TGTGCCAGCAGTTATTTCGGCACCGGGGAGCTGTTTTTT
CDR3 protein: CASSYFGTGELFF

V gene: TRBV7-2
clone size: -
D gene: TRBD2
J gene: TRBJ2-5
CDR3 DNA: TGTGCCAGCAGCTTAGGAGTGGTTAGCGGGAGAAGCGGGACCCAGTACTTC
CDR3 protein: CASSLGVVSGRSGTQYF

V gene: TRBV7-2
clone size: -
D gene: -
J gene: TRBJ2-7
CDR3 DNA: TGTGCCAGCAGCCAAGAAGGGACTGTATCCTACGAGCAGTACTTC
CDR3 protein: CASSQEGTVSYEQYF

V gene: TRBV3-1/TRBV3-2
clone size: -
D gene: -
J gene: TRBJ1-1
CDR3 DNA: TGTGCCAGCAGCCAAATAGGGGCAAACACTGAAGCTTTCTTT
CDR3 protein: CASSQIGANTEAFF

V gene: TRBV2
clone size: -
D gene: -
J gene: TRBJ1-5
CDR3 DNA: TGTGCCAGCATCTTGGACAGCAATAGCAATCAGCCCCAGCATTTT
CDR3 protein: CASILDSNSNQPQHF

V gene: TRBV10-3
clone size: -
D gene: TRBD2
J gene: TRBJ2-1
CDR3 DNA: TGTGCCATCCGGACCGGACTAGCGATATCCTACAATGAGCAGTTCTTC
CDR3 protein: CAIRTGLAISYNEQFF

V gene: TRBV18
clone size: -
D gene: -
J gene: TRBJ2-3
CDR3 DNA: TGTGCCAGCTCACCCAAACAGTTATCTCCTAGCACAGATACGCAGTATTTT
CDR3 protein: CASSPKQLSPSTDTQYF

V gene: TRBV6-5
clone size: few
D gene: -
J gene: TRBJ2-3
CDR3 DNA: TGTGCCAGCAGTTACATGACTGTATCCACAGATACGCAGTATTTT
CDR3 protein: CASSYMTVSTDTQYF

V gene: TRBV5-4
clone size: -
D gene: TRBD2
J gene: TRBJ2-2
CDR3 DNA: TGTGCCAGCAGCCATTCTAGCGGGAGGGCATACACCGGGGAGCTGTTTTTT
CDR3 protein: CASSHSSGRAYTGELFF

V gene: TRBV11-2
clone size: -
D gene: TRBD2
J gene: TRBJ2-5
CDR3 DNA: TGTGCCAGCAGCCGGGGACTAGGGGAGACCCAGTACTTC
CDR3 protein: CASSRGLGETQYF

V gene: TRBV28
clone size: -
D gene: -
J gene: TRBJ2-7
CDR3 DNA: TGTGCCAGCAGGCGGCAGGGGATTGTGAACGAGCAGTACTTC
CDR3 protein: CASRRQGIVNEQYF

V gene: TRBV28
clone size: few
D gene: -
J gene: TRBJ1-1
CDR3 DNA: TGTGCCAGCAGTTTTCCAGGTAACACTGAAGCTTTCTTT
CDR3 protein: CASSFPGNTEAFF

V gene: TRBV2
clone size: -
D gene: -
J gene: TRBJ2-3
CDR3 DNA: TGTGCCAGCAGCCGAGGGGGAGTTGTGGGAGATACGCAGTATTTT
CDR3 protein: CASSRGGVVGDTQYF

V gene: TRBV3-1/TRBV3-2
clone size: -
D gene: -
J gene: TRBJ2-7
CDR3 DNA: TGTGCCAGCAGCCAGGGGCAGGTTAGCTCCTACGAGCAGTACTTC
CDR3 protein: CASSQGQVSSYEQYF

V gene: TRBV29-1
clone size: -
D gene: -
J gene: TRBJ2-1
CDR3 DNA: TGCAGCGGGAGGAACAGCTACAATGAGCAGTTCTTC
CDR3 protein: CSGRNSYNEQFF

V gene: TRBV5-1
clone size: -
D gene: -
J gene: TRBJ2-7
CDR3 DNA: TGCGCCAGCAGCTTGTTGTATAGGGGGGGAGGATCCTACGAGCAGTACTTC
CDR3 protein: CASSLLYRGGGSYEQYF

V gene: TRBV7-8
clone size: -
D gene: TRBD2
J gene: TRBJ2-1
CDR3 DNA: TGTGCCAGCAGCGTTAGCGGGGGGAGGAATGAGCAGTTCTTC
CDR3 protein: CASSVSGGRNEQFF

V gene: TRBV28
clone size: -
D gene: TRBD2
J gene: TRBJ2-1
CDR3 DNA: TGTGCCAGCAGTTTATCAGCTAGCGGGCGTTGGTTCTTC
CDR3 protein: CASSLSASGRWFF

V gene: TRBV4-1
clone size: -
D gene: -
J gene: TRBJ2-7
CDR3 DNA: TGCGCCAGCAGCCAAGTTGAGGGCGCGACCTACGAGCAGTACTTC
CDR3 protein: CASSQVEGATYEQYF

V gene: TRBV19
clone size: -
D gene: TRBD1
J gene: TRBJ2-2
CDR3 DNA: TGTGCCAGTTACCGGACAGGGCACACCGGGGAGCTGTTTTTT
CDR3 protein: CASYRTGHTGELFF

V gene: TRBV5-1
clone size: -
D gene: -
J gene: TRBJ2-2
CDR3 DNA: TGCGCCAGCAGCTTGGCCTTTCCGACAGTGAACACCGGGGAGCTGTTTTTT
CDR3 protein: CASSLAFPTVNTGELFF

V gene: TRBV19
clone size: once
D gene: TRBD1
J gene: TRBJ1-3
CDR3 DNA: TGTGCCAGTAGTCCGCGGGACAGGTACTTCACCATATATTTT
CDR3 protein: CASSPRDRYFTIYF

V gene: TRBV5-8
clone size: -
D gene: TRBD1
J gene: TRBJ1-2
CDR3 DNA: TGTGCCAGCAGCTTGAGGGGACAGCCATCCACACGAAACTATGGCTACACCTTC
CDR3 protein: CASSLRGQPSTRNYGYTF

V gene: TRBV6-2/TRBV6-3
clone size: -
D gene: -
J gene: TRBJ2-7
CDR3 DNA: TGTGCCAGCAGTCTCCATCAACAGGGCTACGAGCAGTACTTC
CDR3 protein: CASSLHQQGYEQYF

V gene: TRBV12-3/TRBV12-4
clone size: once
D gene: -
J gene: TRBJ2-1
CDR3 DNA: TGTGCCAGCAGCCTTATCCCCTACAATGAGCAGTTCTTC
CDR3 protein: CASSLIPYNEQFF

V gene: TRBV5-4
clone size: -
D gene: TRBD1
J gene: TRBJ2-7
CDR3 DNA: TGTGCCAGCAGCTTGGGCCCGGGACAGGGTACCGTGTCGGGACTATACGAGCAGTACTTC
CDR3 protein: CASSLGPGQGTVSGLYEQYF

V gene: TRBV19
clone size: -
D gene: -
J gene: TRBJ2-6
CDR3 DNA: TGTGCCAGTAGTATGTACGCCTCTAGTTCCTCTGGGGCCAACGTCCTGACTTTC
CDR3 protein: CASSMYASSSSGANVLTF

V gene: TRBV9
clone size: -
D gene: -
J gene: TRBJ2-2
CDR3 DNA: TGTGCCAGCAGCGTTCGGCAGGGCCGCAACACCGGGGAGCTGTTTTTT
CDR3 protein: CASSVRQGRNTGELFF

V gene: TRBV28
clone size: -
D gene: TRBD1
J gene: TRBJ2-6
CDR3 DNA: TGTGCCAGCAGGACACAGGGGGCTGGGGCCAACGTCCTGACTTTC
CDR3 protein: CASRTQGAGANVLTF

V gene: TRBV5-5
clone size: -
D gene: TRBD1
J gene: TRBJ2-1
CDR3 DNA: TGTGCCAGCAGCGGCTGGACAGGGGCAACATACAATGAGCAGTTCTTC
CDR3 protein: CASSGWTGATYNEQFF

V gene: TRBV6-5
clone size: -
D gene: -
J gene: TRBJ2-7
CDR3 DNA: TGTGCCAGCAGTTCTTGGGGGGGCGTCTACGAGCAGTACTTC
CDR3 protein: CASSSWGGVYEQYF

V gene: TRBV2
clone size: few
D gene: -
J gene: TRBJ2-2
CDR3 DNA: TGTGCCAGCAGATCAAGGGGGAACACCGGGGAGCTGTTTTTT
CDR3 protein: CASRSRGNTGELFF

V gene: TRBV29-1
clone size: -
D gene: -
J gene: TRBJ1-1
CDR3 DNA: TGCAGCGTTCTTATAAACAACAGGATCACTGAAGCTTTCTTT
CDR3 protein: CSVLINNRITEAFF

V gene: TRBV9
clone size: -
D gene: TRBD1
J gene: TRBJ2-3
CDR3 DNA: TGTGCCAGCAGCGTTACTACGGGACAGGGGATCACAGATACGCAGTATTTT
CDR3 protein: CASSVTTGQGITDTQYF

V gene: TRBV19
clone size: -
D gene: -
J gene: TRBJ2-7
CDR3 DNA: TGTGCCAGTAGTACAAGGGGGAACTCCTACGAGCAGTACTTC
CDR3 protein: CASSTRGNSYEQYF

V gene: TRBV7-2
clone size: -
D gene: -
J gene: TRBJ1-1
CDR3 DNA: TGTGCCAGCAGCTTAATGCGGGCTCGGAACACTGAAGCTTTCTTT
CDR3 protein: CASSLMRARNTEAFF

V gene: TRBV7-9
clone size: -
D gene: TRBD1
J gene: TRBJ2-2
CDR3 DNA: TGTGCCAGCAGCATACAGGGGATGAACACCGGGGAGCTGTTTTTT
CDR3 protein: CASSIQGMNTGELFF